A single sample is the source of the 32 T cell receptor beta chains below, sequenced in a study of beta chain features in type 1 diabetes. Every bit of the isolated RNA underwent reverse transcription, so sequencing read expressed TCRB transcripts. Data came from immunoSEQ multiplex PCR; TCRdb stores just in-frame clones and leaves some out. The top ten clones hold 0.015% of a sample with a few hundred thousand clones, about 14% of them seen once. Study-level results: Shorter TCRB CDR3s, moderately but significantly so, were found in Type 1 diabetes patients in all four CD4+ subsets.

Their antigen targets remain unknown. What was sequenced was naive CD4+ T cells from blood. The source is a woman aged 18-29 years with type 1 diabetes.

The CDR3 sequence: CASNTAGAYNEQFF. In DNA, the CDR3 is TGTGCCAGCAACACAGCGGGAGCCTACAATGAGCAGTTCTTC. J is TRBJ2-1 and V is TRBV7-2, with 8 bases lining up with TRBD2. The CDR3 is 14 amino acids. V gave up 7 bases and J gave up 2 bases; unmatched junction bases: 4. Germline V gene data show CDR1 as SGHTA and CDR2 as FQGNSA. The variable domain in full, with the rest retrieved from reference TRBV7-2 and TRBJ2-1, is GAGVSQSPSNKVTEKGKDVELRCDPISGHTALYWYRQSLGQGLEFLIYFQGNSAPDKSGLPSDRFSAERTGGSVSTLTIQRTQQEDSAVYLCASNTAGAYNEQFFGPGTRLTVL.

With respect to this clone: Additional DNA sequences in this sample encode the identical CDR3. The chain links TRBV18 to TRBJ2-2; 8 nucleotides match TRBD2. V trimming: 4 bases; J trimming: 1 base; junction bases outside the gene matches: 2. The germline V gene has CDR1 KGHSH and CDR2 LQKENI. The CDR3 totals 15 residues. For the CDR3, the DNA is TGTGCCAGCTCACGTACTAGCGGGAACACCGGGGAGCTGTTTTTT. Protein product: CASSRTSGNTGELFF.

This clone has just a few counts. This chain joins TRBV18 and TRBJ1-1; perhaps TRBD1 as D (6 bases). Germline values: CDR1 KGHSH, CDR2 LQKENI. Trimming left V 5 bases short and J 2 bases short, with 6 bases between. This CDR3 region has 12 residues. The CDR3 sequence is CASSGGNTEAFF. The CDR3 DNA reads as TGTGCCAGCTCAGGGGGCAACACTGAAGCTTTCTTT.

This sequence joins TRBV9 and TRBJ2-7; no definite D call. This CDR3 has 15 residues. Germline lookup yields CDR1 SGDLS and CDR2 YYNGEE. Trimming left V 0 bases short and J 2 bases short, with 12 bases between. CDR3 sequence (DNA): TGTGCCAGCAGCGTAGGCGGCAGCGCAGCCTACGAGCAGTACTTC. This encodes CASSVGGSAAYEQYF.

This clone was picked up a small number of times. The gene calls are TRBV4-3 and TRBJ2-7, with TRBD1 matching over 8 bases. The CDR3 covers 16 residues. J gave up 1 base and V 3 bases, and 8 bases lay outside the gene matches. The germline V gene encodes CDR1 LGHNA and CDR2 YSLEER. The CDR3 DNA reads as TGCGCCAGCAGCCACGGGACAGGATCCTATTCCTACGAGCAGTACGTC. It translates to CASSHGTGSYSYEQYV.

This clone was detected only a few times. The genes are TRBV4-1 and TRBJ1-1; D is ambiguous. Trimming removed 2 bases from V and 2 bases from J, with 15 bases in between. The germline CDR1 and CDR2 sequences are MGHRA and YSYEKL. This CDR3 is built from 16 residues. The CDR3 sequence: CASSQNPGSVNTEAFF. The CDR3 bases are TGCGCCAGCAGCCAAAATCCGGGGTCGGTTAACACTGAAGCTTTCTTT.

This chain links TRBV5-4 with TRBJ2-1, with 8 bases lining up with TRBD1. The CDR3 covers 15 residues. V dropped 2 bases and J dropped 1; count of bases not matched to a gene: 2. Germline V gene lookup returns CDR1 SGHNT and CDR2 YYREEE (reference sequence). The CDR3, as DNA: TGTGCCAGCAGCTTTGACAGGGGATCCTACAATGAGCAGTTCTTC. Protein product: CASSFDRGSYNEQFF.

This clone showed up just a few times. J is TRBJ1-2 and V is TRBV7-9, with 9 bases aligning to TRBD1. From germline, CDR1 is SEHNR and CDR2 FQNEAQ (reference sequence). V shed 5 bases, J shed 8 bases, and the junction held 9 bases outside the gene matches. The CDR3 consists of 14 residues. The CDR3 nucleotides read TGTGCCAGCAGCCCCCGACAGGGGGGGAGCGGCTACACCTTC. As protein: CASSPRQGGSGYTF.

The CDR3 DNA reads as TGCGCCAGCAGTGAAACAGGGAAGATTTTCTTC. It specifies CASSETGKIFF. The V and J genes are TRBV10-1 and TRBJ2-1; TRBD1 might be the D (6 bases). The germline V gene has CDR1 WNHNN and CDR2 SYGVQD (reference sequence). This CDR3 is 11 amino acids long. Between the trimmed V and J ends, which lost 3 bases and 16 bases, there was a span of 13 bases.

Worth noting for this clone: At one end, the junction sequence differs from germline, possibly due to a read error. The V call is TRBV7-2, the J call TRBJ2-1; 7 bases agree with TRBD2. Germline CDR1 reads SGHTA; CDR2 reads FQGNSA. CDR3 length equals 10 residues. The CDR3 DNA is TGTGCCTCCAAGGGGCTAGCGGTAATCTTC. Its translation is CASKGLAVIF.

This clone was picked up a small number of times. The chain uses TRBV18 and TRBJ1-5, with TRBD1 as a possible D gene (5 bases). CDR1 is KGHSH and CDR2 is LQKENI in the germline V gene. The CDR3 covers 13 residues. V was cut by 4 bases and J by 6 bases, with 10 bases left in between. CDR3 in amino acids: CASSQQAGQPQHF. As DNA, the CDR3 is TGTGCCAGCTCACAACAGGCAGGTCAGCCCCAGCATTTT.

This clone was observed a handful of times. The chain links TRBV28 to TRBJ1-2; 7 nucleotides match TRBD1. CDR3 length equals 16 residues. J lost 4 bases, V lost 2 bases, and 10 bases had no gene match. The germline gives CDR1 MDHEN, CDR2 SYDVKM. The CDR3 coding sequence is TGTGCCAGCAGTTTAGCGGCAGGGGGAAGGGGCTATGGCTACACCTTC. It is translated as CASSLAAGGRGYGYTF.

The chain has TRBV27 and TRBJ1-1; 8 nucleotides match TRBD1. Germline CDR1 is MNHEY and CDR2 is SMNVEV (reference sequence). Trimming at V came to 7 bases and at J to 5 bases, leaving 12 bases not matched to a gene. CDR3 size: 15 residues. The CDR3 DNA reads TGTGCCAGCATCACAGGGGGAAGACGAGGGACTGAAGCTTTCTTT. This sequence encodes CASITGGRRGTEAFF.

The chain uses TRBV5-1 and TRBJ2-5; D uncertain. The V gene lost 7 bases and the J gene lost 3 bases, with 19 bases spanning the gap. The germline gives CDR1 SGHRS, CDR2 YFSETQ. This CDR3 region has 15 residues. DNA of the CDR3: TGCGCCAGCGGAATAGAGAACCCGGGTAAAGAGACCCAGTACTTC. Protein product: CASGIENPGKETQYF.

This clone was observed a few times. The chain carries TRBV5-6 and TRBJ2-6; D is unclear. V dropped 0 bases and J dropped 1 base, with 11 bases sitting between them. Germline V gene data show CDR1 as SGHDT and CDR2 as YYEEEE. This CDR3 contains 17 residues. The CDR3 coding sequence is TGTGCCAGCAGCTTGGTCCCTGGGCAATCTGGGGCCAACGTCCTGACTTTC. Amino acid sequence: CASSLVPGQSGANVLTF.

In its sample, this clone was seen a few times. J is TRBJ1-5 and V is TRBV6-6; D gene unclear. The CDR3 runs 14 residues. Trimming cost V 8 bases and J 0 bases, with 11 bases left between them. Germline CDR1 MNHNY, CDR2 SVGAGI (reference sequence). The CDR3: CASGAANSNQPQHF. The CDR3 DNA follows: TGTGCCAGCGGCGCGGCGAATAGCAATCAGCCCCAGCATTTT.

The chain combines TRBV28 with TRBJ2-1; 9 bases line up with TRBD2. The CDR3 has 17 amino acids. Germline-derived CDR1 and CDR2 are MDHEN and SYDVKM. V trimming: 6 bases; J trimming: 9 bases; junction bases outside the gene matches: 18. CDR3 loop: CASSPRLSASGIREQFF. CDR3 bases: TGTGCCAGCAGCCCCCGTTTGTCGGCTAGCGGGATTCGTGAGCAGTTCTTC.

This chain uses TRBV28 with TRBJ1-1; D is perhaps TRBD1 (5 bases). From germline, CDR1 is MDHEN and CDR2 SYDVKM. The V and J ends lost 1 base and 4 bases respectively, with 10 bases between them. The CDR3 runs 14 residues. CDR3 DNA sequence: TGTGCCAGCAGTTTATCAGGGTTCGGCACTGAAGCTTTCTTT. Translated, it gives CASSLSGFGTEAFF.

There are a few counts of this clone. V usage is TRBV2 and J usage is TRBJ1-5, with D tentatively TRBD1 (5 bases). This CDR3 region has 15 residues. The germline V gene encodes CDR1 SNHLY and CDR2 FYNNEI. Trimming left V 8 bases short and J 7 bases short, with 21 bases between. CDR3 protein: CASSEGRLVGQPQHF. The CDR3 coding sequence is TGTGCCAGCTCGGAGGGGCGGTTGGTGGGGCAGCCCCAGCATTTT.

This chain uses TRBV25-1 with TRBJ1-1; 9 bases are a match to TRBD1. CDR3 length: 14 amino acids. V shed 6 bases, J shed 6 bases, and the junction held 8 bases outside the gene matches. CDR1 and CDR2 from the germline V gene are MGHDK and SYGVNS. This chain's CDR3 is CASREDRGFAEAFF. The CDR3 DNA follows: TGTGCCAGCAGGGAGGACAGGGGCTTCGCTGAAGCTTTCTTT. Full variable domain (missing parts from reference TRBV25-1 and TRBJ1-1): EADIYQTPRYLVIGTGKKITLECSQTMGHDKMYWYQQDPGMELHLIHYSYGVNSTEKGDLSSESTVSRIRTEHFPLTLESARPSHTSQYLCASREDRGFAEAFFGQGTRLTVV.

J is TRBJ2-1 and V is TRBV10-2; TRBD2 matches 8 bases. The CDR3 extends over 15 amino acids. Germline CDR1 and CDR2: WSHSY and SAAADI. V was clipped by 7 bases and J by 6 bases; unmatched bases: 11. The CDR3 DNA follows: TGCGCCAGCATGAATCGACTAGCGTCTGGCAATGAGCAGTTCTTC. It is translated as CASMNRLASGNEQFF.

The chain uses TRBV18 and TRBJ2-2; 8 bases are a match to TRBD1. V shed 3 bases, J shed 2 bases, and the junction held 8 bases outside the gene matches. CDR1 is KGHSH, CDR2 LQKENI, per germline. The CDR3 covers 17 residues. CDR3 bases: TGTGCCAGCTCACCCTATGGACAGGGACTCAACACCGGGGAGCTGTTTTTT. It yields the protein CASSPYGQGLNTGELFF.

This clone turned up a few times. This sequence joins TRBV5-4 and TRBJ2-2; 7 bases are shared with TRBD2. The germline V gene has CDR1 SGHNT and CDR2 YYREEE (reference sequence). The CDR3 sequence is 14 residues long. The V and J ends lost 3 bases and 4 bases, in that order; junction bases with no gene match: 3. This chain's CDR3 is CASSSGGGTGELFF. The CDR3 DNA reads TGTGCCAGCAGCTCTGGCGGGGGCACCGGGGAGCTGTTTTTT.

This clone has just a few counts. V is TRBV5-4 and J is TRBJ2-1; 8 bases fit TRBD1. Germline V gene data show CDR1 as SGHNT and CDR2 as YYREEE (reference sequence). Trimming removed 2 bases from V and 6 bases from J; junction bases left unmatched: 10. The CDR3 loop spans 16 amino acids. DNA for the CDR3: TGTGCCAGCAGCTTCAGCCCGGGACAGGTATCCAATGAGCAGTTCTTC. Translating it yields CASSFSPGQVSNEQFF.

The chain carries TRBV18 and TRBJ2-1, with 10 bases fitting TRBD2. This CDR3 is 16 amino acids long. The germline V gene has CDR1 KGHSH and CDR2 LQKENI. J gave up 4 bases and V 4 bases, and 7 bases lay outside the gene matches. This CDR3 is CASSQSATSGYNEQFF. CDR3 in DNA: TGTGCCAGCTCACAATCCGCGACTAGCGGGTACAATGAGCAGTTCTTC.

CDR3 loop: CASSLKSSGTYEQYF. The CDR3 coding sequence is TGTGCCAGCAGTTTGAAGTCTAGCGGGACCTACGAGCAGTACTTC. The V and J genes are TRBV27 and TRBJ2-7, with 9 bases fitting TRBD2. Germline V gene lookup returns CDR1 MNHEY and CDR2 SMNVEV (reference sequence). V trimming: 3 bases; J trimming: 2 bases; junction bases outside the gene matches: 5. CDR3 length equals 15 residues.

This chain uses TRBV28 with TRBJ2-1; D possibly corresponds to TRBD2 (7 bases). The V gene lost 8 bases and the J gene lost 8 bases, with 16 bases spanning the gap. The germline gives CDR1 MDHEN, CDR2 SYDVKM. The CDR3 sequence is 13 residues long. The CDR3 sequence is CASANGGAYEQFF. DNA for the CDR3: TGTGCCAGCGCTAATGGGGGGGCCTATGAGCAGTTCTTC.

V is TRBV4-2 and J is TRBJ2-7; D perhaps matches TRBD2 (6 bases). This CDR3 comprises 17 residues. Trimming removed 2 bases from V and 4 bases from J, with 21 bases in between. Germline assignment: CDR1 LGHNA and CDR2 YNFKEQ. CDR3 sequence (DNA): TGTGCCAGCAGCCAATCTTATCGGGGGAGGTGTGCATACGAGCAGTACGTC. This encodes CASSQSYRGRCAYEQYV.

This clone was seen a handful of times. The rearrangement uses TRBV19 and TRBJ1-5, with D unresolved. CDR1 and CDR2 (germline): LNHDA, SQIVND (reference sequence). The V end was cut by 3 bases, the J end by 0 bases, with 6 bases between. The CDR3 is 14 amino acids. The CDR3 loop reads CASSISNSNQPQHF. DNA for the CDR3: TGTGCCAGTAGTATCAGTAATAGCAATCAGCCCCAGCATTTT.

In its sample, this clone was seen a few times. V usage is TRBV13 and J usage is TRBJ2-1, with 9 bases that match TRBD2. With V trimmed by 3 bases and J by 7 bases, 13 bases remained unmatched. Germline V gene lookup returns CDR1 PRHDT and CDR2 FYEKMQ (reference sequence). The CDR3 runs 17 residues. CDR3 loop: CASSFSSKTSGGNEQFF. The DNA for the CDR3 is TGTGCCAGCAGCTTTAGTTCCAAGACTAGCGGAGGAAATGAGCAGTTCTTC.

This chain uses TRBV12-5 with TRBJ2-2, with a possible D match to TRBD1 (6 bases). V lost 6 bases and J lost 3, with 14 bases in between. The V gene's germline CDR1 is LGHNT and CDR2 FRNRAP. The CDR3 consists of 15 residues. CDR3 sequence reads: CASGTPRTDTGELFF. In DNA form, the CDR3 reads TGTGCTAGTGGCACCCCCCGGACAGACACCGGGGAGCTGTTTTTT.

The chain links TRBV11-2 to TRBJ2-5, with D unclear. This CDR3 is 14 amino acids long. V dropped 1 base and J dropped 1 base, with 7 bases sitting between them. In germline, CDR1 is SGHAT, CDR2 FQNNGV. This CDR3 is CASSLGPFQETQYF. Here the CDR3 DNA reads TGTGCCAGCAGCTTAGGGCCTTTCCAAGAGACCCAGTACTTC.